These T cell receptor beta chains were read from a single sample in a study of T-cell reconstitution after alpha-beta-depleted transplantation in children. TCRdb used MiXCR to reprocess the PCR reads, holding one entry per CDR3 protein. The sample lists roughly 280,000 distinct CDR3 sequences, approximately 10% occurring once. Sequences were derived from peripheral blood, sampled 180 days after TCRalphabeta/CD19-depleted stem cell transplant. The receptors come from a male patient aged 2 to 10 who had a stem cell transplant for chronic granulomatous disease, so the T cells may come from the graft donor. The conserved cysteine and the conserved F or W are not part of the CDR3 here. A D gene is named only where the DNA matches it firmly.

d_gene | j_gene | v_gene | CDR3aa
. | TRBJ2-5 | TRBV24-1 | ATSEEDFKETQY
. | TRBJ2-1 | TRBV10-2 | ASGFGGAVNEQF
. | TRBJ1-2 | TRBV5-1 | ASSPKGSGYT
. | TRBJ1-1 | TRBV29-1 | SVETQNTEAF
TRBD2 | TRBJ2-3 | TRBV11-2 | ASSLRLTWRGDLETQY
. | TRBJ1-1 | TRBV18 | ASSRQWDGESEAF
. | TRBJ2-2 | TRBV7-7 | ASSDRAHTGELF
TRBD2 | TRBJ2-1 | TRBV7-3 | ASSKTSGSGYNEQF
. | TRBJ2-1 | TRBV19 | ASSIRQGVGGPYNEQF
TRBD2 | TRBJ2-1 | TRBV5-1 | ASSLELADYNEQF
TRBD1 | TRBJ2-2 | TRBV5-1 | ASSTPTGRAGELF
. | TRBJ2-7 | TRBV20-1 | SASTLGRLAGYEQY
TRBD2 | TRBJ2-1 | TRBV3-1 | ASSQVASGRALDEQF
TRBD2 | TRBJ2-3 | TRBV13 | ASSYVDLAGGPWGTDTQY
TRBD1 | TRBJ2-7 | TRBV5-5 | ASSLTGTDYEQY
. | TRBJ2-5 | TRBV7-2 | ASSKNGARETQY
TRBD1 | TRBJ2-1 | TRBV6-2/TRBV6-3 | ASHDPQGQGYNEQF
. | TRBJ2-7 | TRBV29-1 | SVEDEEGARKQY
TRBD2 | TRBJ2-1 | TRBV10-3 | AISTTSGQSYNEQF
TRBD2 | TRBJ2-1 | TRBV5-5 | ASSFNPSGPEQF
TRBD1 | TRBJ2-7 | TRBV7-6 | ASSPRTGVYEQY
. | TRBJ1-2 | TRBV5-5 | ASSLGGPGNYGYT
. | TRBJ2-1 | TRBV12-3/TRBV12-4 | ASSTENGYNEQF
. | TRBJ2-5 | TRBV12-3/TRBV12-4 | ASSSTRDNQETQY
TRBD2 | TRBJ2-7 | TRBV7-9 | ASSLSGGAPNEQY
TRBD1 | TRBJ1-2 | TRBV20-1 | SADDRAGGGYT
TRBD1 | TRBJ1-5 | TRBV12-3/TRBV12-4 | ASSPGQYSNQPQH